Below, 24 T cell receptor beta chains from the same sample are listed, as sequenced in a study of a mutant IDH1 vaccine in newly diagnosed glioma. Their target antigens are unknown. Time point given: week 23, last vaccination. Vaccine doses each comprised 300 ug of mutant IDH1 20-mer peptide, with topical imiquimod. Sequencing used immunoSEQ multiplex PCR; TCRdb keeps in-frame clones, though not all of them. The table has 25,000 to 30,000 clones, approximately 78% seen once; the top ten hold 17%. This specimen consisted of PBMCs, obtained from a glioma patient whose treatment included an IDH1 peptide vaccine. These receptors came from a woman under 40 with glioma.

This clone has only a few counts. The chain combines TRBV6-1 with TRBJ1-5, with TRBD1 matching 8 bases. From germline, CDR1 is MNHNS and CDR2 SASEGT. V shed 5 bases and J 0 bases; nucleotides not matched to a gene: 3. The CDR3 is made up of 15 amino acids. The CDR3 DNA follows: TGTGCCAGCAGTCTTGGACAGGGTAGCAATCAGCCCCAGCATTTT. It yields the protein CASSLGQGSNQPQHF.

The chain has TRBV4-1 and TRBJ2-4; TRBD1 or TRBD2 may be the D gene (5 bases each). V lost 0 bases, J lost 5 bases, and 20 bases lay in between. The CDR3 contains 18 residues. Germline V gene data show CDR1 as MGHRA and CDR2 as YSYEKL. The DNA of the CDR3 is TGCGCCAGCAGCCAAGATCCCAGGACCGTCCTGGGGGAAAACATTCAGTACTTC. Its protein product is CASSQDPRTVLGENIQYF.

The rearrangement uses TRBV5-1 and TRBJ2-5; the D is unclear. Per the germline V gene, CDR1 is SGHRS and CDR2 is YFSETQ. V was cut by 3 bases and J by 5 bases, with 8 bases left in between. This CDR3 is 12 amino acids long. CDR3 loop: CASSSPVETQYF. Written as DNA, the CDR3 is TGCGCCAGCAGCTCGCCCGTGGAGACCCAGTACTTC.

The chain carries TRBV6-5 and TRBJ1-1; 9 bases line up with TRBD1. The CDR3 sequence is 13 residues long. CDR1 is MNHEY and CDR2 is SVGAGI in the germline V gene. Unmatched junction bases numbered 3, after V lost 6 bases and J lost 4 bases. The CDR3 DNA reads TGTGCCAGCAGGAGACAGGGGGGCACTGAAGCTTTCTTT. Residues: CASRRQGGTEAFF.

This clone came up once. The chain uses TRBV6-6 and TRBJ1-2, with D unresolved. V lost 3 bases and J lost 7, with 12 bases in between. The CDR3 has 13 residues. From germline, CDR1 is MNHNY and CDR2 SVGAGI (reference sequence). The CDR3 sequence: CASSYRVYGGYTF. In DNA form, the CDR3 reads TGTGCCAGCAGTTATCGGGTCTACGGTGGCTACACCTTC.

This chain connects TRBV4-1 to TRBJ2-3; D remains unclear. The CDR3 contains 14 residues. V was shortened by 2 bases and J by 4 bases, with 10 bases between the two germline ends. The germline CDR1 and CDR2 sequences are MGHRA and YSYEKL. For the CDR3, the DNA is TGCGCCAGCAGCCAATCGGGTCGGTCAGATACGCAGTATTTT. Protein product: CASSQSGRSDTQYF.

This rearrangement joins TRBV7-6 to TRBJ1-3, with unresolved D. CDR1 is SGHVS, CDR2 FNYEAQ, per germline. This CDR3 has 15 amino acids. Trimming left V 1 base short and J 3 bases short, with 10 bases between. The CDR3 protein is CASSLVAQSGNTIYF. The DNA for the CDR3 is TGTGCCAGCAGCTTAGTGGCCCAAAGTGGAAACACCATATATTTT.

V usage is TRBV5-4 and J usage is TRBJ2-2; unclear D gene. Germline CDR1 and CDR2: SGHNT and YYREEE (reference sequence). This CDR3 has 14 amino acids. V dropped 4 bases and J dropped 5 bases, with 12 bases sitting between them. DNA of the CDR3: TGTGCCAGCAGCGCAATGTCAGAGACCGGGGAGCTGTTTTTT. As protein: CASSAMSETGELFF.

This clone has more than one count but fewer than ten. V is TRBV29-1 and J is TRBJ1-2; D is possibly TRBD1 (5 bases). Germline values: CDR1 SQVTM, CDR2 ANQGSEA. V lost 4 bases and J 5 bases, leaving 17 bases between the germline ends. The CDR3 is 14 residues long. In DNA form, the CDR3 reads TGCAGCGTTGGAACTCCTGGGGGACCTTATGGCTACACCTTC. It translates to CSVGTPGGPYGYTF.

The chain combines TRBV5-1 with TRBJ1-4; 10 bases are a match to TRBD1. This CDR3 spans 14 amino acids. Trimming at V came to 4 bases and at J to 7 bases, leaving 4 bases not matched to a gene. Germline CDR1 and CDR2: SGHRS and YFSETQ. CDR3 DNA sequence: TGCGCCAGCAGCACCGGGACAGGGGTTGAAAAACTGTTTTTT. This codes for CASSTGTGVEKLFF.

The rearrangement links TRBV19 to TRBJ1-2; 7 positions agree with TRBD1. J gave up 4 bases and V 1 base, and 12 bases lay outside the gene matches. The CDR3 is 17 residues long. Germline lookup yields CDR1 LNHDA and CDR2 SQIVND (reference sequence). The CDR3 DNA sequence: TGTGCCAGTAGTATAGGGATGTGGGGACAGAACACCTATGGCTACACCTTC. Its translation: CASSIGMWGQNTYGYTF.

This chain links TRBV4-1 with TRBJ1-6; 8 bases align to TRBD1. Germline trimming cut 4 bases from V and 7 bases from J; bases unmatched to any gene: 3. This CDR3 is built from 14 residues. Germline V gives CDR1 MGHRA, CDR2 YSYEKL. The CDR3 DNA reads TGCGCCAGCAGCCGGGACAGGTGGAATTCACCCCTCCACTTT. Translated, it gives CASSRDRWNSPLHF.

V gene TRBV9 combines with J gene TRBJ1-1, with D hard to call. The CDR3 is 17 residues long. Germline CDR1 is SGDLS and CDR2 is YYNGEE. Trimming shortened V by 0 bases and J by 1 base, and 16 bases separated the two germline ends. In DNA form, the CDR3 reads TGTGCCAGCAGCGTAGGAAGTCGGCATATAAAGAACACTGAAGCTTTCTTT. Translation gives CASSVGSRHIKNTEAFF.

The chain recombines TRBV6-5 with TRBJ1-2; D remains unclear. The CDR3 spans 12 residues. V lost 5 bases to trimming and J lost 0 bases, with 4 bases between them. Germline V gene sequence: CDR1 MNHEY, CDR2 SVGAGI. CDR3 nucleotides: TGTGCCAGCAGTCGGACTAACTATGGCTACACCTTC. As protein: CASSRTNYGYTF.

This sequence joins TRBV5-6 and TRBJ2-2, with D perhaps given as TRBD1 or TRBD2 (6 bases each). This CDR3 has 16 residues. The V gene's germline CDR1 is SGHDT and CDR2 YYEEEE. The germline V and J ends were trimmed by 6 bases and 1 base, with 16 bases remaining between them. This CDR3 is CASTLLGGQNTGELFF. CDR3 DNA: TGTGCCAGCACCCTACTGGGGGGACAGAACACCGGGGAGCTGTTTTTT. The full variable domain, with the rest looked up from reference TRBV5-6 and TRBJ2-2, is DAGVTQSPTHLIKTRGQQVTLRCSPKSGHDTVSWYQQALGQGPQFIFQYYEEEERQRGNFPDRFSGHQFPNYSSELNVNALLLGDSALYLCASTLLGGQNTGELFFGEGSRLTVL.

J is TRBJ1-4 and V is TRBV6-1; D ambiguous. The ends were cut back, 6 bases at V and 8 bases at J, with 10 bases in the middle. The CDR3 length is 12 residues. Germline CDR1 MNHNS, CDR2 SASEGT. The CDR3 sequence: CASRADGEKLFF. In DNA form, the CDR3 reads TGTGCCAGCAGGGCGGACGGCGAAAAACTGTTTTTT.

J is TRBJ1-6 and V is TRBV5-1; D gene unclear. The CDR3 runs 14 residues. Trimming removed 3 bases from V and 9 bases from J, with 13 bases in between. Germline assignment: CDR1 SGHRS and CDR2 YFSETQ. The CDR3 loop is CASSWAVLGSPLHF. In DNA form, the CDR3 reads TGCGCCAGCAGCTGGGCAGTTTTGGGTTCACCCCTCCACTTT.

The V call is TRBV19, the J call TRBJ1-1; 8 bases map to TRBD1. The junction had 4 bases not matched to a gene; V was cut back by 3 bases and J by 1 base. Germline CDR1 reads LNHDA; CDR2 reads SQIVND (reference sequence). The CDR3 runs 15 residues. The CDR3 reads CASSMRGTGNTEAFF. The CDR3 nucleotides are TGTGCCAGTAGTATGCGGGGGACAGGGAACACTGAAGCTTTCTTT.

This clone appeared once. The CDR3 here is CASSGGGTVNTEAFF. The CDR3 coding sequence is TGTGCCAGCAGCGGCGGGGGAACCGTGAACACTGAAGCTTTCTTT. The chain couples TRBV5-6 to TRBJ1-1, with D tentatively TRBD1 (5 bases). The CDR3 covers 15 residues. The V and J ends lost 4 bases and 0 bases respectively, with 13 bases between them. Per the germline V gene, CDR1 is SGHDT and CDR2 is YYEEEE.

The chain uses TRBV5-6 and TRBJ2-7; TRBD1 or TRBD2 may be the D gene (6 bases each). The V and J ends lost 4 bases and 0 bases respectively, with 14 bases between them. There are 15 residues in the CDR3. Germline V gene data show CDR1 as SGHDT and CDR2 as YYEEEE. The CDR3 region has the DNA TGTGCCAGCAGCCTAGGGGGGTGGAGCTCCTACGAGCAGTACTTC. Translation gives CASSLGGWSSYEQYF.

J is TRBJ1-6 and V is TRBV4-3, with D uncertain. This CDR3 is built from 18 residues. Deletions cut 0 bases from V and 3 bases from J, with 15 bases between. CDR1 and CDR2 from the germline V gene are LGHNA and YSLEER. In nucleotides, the CDR3 is TGCGCCAGCAGCCAAGATTACTCGTCTACCATCTATAATTCACCCCTCCACTTT. Protein product: CASSQDYSSTIYNSPLHF.

The rearrangement joins TRBV29-1 to TRBJ1-1; a possible D gene is TRBD1 (5 bases). Germline V gene sequence: CDR1 SQVTM, CDR2 ANQGSEA. V lost 7 bases, J lost 6 bases, and 21 bases lay in between. There are 14 residues in the CDR3. The CDR3 nucleotides are TGCAGCGGTGAGGTATGGGGGGATCCCCCTGAAGCTTTCTTT. The encoded protein is CSGEVWGDPPEAFF.

The V gene is TRBV4-1, the J gene TRBJ1-5; D ambiguous. In germline, CDR1 is MGHRA, CDR2 YSYEKL. V dropped 0 bases and J dropped 7 bases, with 7 bases sitting between them. The CDR3 sequence is 13 residues long. This CDR3 is CASSQEPNQPQHF. The CDR3 DNA reads as TGCGCCAGCAGCCAAGAACCTAACCAGCCCCAGCATTTT.

V is TRBV5-1 and J is TRBJ1-2; the D gene is possibly TRBD1 (5 bases). Germline CDR1 SGHRS, CDR2 YFSETQ. The CDR3 is 13 residues long. With 0 bases removed from V and 6 bases from J, the gap between germline ends came to 9 bases. The CDR3 region is CASSLDGGHGYTF. CDR3 DNA: TGCGCCAGCAGCTTGGACGGGGGACATGGCTACACCTTC. Full variable domain (remainder filled in from reference TRBV5-1 and TRBJ1-2): KAGVTQTPRYLIKTRGQQVTLSCSPISGHRSVSWYQQTPGQGLQFLFEYFSETQRNKGNFPGRFSGRQFSNSRSEMNVSTLELGDSALYLCASSLDGGHGYTFGSGTRLTVV.